The 3 T cell receptor beta chains below all came from one sample that was sequenced in a study of Ad26.COV2.S vaccination and SARS-CoV-2 variants. The treatment is: around 19 received Ad26.COV2.S at low or high dose, single or two shots; roughly five received placebo; per-sample allocation not given. Sampling was performed 63 days after the first vaccine or placebo injection. The repertoire was sequenced with immunoSEQ multiplex PCR; TCRdb's copy has only in-frame clones and lacks some. The table includes about 350,000 clones, approximately 86% detected once. The sequencing used peripheral blood, collected in a trial of Ad26.COV2.S vaccine versus placebo. Source of these receptors: a person between 18 and 60 years old who received the Ad26.COV2.S COVID-19 vaccine or a placebo.

The chain uses TRBV5-1 and TRBJ2-5; no clear D. Deletions cut 0 bases from V and 1 base from J, with 10 bases between. Germline V lookup: CDR1 SGHRS, CDR2 YFSETQ. The CDR3 loop spans 15 amino acids. The CDR3 protein is CASSLGGSVQETQYF. The DNA for the CDR3 is TGCGCCAGCAGCTTGGGGGGAAGTGTCCAAGAGACCCAGTACTTC.

The chain employs TRBV13 and TRBJ2-5, with a tentative D call TRBD2 (7 bases). This CDR3 contains 15 residues. V lost 5 bases and J 5 bases, leaving 18 bases between the germline ends. Germline-derived CDR1 and CDR2 are PRHDT and FYEKMQ (reference sequence). CDR3 region: CASSPRGPFAETQYF. The CDR3 region has the DNA TGTGCCAGCAGCCCGCGGGGGCCCTTTGCGGAGACCCAGTACTTC.

The chain employs TRBV11-2 and TRBJ2-3; 10 bases align to TRBD2. Germline V gene data show CDR1 as SGHAT and CDR2 as FQNNGV. The CDR3 spans 15 residues. The J segment lost 4 bases and the V segment lost 5 bases, leaving 6 bases of the junction unmatched. CDR3 coding DNA: TGTGCCAGCAGCCCTAGCGGGAGACCCCCAGATACGCAGTATTTT. It codes for CASSPSGRPPDTQYF. The full variable domain, rest sourced from reference TRBV11-2 and TRBJ2-3, is EAGVAQSPRYKIIEKRQSVAFWCNPISGHATLYWYQQILGQGPKLLIQFQNNGVVDDSQLPKDRFSAERLKGVDSTLKIQPAKLEDSAVYLCASSPSGRPPDTQYFGPGTRLTVL.